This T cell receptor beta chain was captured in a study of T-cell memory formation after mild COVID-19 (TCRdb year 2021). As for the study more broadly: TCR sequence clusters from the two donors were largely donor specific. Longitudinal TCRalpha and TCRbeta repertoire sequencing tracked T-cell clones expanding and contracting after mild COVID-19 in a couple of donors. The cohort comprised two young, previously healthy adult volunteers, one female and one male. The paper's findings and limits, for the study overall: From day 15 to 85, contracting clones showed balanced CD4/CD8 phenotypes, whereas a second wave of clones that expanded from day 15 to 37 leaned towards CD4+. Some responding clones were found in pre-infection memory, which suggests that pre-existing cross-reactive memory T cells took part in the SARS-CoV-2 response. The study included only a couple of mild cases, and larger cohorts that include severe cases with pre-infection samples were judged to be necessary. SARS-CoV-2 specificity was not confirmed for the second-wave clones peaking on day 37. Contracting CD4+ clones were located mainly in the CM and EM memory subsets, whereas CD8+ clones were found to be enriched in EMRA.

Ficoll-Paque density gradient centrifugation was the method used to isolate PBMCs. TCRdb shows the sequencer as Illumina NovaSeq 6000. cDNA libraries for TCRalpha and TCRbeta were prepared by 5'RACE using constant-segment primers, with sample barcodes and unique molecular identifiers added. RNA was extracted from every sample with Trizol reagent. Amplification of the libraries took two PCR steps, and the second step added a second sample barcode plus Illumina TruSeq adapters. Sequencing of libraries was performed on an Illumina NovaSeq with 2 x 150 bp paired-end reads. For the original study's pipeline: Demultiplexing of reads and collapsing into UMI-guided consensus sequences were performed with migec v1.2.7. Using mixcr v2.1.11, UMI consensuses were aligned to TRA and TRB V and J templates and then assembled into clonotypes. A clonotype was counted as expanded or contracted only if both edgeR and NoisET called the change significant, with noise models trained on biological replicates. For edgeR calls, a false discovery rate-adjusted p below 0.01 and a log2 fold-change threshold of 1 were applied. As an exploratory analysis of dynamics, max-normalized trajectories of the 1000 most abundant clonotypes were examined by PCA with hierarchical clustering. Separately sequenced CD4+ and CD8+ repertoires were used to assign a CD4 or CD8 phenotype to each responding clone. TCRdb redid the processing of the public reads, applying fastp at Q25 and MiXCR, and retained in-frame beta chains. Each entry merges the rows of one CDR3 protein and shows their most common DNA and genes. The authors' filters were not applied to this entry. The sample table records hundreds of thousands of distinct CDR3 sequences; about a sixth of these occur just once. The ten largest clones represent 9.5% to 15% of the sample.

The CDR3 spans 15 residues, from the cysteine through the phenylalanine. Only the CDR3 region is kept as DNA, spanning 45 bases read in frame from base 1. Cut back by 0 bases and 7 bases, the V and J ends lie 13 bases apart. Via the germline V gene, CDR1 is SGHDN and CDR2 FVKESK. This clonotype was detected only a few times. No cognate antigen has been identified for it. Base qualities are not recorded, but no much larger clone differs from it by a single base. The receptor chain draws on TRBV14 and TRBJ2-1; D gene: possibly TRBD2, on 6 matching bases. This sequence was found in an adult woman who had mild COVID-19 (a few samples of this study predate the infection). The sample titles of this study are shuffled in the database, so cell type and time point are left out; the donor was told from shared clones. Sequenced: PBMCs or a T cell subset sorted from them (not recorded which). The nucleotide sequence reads TGTGCCAGCAGCCAAGATACGGCTAGCGCTAATGAGCAGTTCTTC. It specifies CASSQDTASANEQFF.